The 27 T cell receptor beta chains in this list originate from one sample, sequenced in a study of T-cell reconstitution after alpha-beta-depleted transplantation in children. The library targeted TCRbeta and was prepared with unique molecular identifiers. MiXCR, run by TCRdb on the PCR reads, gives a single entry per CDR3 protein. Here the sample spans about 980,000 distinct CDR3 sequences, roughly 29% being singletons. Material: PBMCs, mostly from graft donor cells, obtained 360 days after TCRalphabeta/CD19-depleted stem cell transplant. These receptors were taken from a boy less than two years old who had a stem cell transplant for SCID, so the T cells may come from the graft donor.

As DNA, the CDR3 is TGCGCCAGCAACCCAAGCTCAGGGAAGCCTAACTATGGCTACACCTTC. Translation gives CASNPSSGKPNYGYTF. This sequence joins TRBV4-3 and TRBJ1-2; tentatively, D is TRBD1 (5 bases). Germline V gene sequence: CDR1 LGHNA, CDR2 YSLEER. The CDR3 has 16 amino acids. V lost 7 bases, J lost 0 bases, and 18 bases lay in between.

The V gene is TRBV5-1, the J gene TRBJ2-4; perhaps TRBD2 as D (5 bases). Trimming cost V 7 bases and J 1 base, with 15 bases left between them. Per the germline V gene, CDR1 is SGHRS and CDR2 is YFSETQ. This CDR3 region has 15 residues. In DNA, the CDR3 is TGCGCCAGCGCCCGGGAAGGGTCTGCCAAAAACATTCAGTACTTC. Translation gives CASAREGSAKNIQYF.

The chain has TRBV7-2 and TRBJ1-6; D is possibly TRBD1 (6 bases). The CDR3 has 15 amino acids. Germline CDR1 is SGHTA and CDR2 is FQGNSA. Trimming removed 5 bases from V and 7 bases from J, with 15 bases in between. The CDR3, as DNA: TGTGCCAGCAGCCGAGGGGGGACTCCGAATTCACCCCTCCACTTT. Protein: CASSRGGTPNSPLHF.

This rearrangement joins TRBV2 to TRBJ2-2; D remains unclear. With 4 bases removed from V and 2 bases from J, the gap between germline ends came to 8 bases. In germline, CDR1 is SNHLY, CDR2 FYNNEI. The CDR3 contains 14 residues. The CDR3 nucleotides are TGTGCCAGCAGTGGTAGGAGAAACACCGGGGAGCTGTTTTTT. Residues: CASSGRRNTGELFF.

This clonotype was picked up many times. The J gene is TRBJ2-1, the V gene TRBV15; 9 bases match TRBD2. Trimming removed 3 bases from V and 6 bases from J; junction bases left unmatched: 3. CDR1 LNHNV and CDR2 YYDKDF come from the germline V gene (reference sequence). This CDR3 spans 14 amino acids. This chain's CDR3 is CATSRGLARNEQFF. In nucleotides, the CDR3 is TGTGCCACCAGCAGGGGACTAGCTCGCAATGAGCAGTTCTTC.

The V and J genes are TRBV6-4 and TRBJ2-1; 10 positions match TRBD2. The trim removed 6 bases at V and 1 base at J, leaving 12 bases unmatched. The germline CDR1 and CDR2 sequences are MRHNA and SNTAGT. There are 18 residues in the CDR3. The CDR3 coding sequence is TGTGCCAGCAGCCCCAATCGGCTAGCGGGGGCTTCCTACAATGAGCAGTTCTTC. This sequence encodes CASSPNRLAGASYNEQFF.

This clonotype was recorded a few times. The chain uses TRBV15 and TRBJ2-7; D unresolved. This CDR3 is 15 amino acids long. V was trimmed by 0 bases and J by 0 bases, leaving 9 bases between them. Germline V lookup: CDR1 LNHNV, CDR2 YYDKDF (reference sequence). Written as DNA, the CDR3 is TGTGCCACCAGCAGAGATCCGCAGGCCTCCTACGAGCAGTACTTC. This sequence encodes CATSRDPQASYEQYF.

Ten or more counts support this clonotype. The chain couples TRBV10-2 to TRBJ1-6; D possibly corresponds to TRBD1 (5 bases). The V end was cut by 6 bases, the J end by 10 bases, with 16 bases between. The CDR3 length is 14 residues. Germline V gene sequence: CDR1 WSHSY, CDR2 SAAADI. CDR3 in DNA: TGCGCCAGCAGCCCTTCCGGGGGGGGATCACCCCTCCACTTT. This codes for CASSPSGGGSPLHF.

The DNA of the CDR3 is TGTGCCTGGAGCCTAGGGGGCCGGCAGACCCAGTACTTC. The encoded protein is CAWSLGGRQTQYF. The chain joins TRBV30 to TRBJ2-5, with 7 bases aligning to TRBD1. The CDR3 runs to 13 residues. The trim removed 3 bases at V and 6 bases at J, leaving 7 bases unmatched. CDR1 is GTSNPN and CDR2 is SVGIG in the germline V gene (reference sequence).

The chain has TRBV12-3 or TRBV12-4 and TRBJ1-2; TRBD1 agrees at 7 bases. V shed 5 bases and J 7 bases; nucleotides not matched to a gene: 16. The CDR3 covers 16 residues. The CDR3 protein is CASSLRQGWKNGGYTF. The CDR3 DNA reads TGTGCCAGCAGTCTTCGACAGGGATGGAAAAATGGTGGCTACACCTTC.

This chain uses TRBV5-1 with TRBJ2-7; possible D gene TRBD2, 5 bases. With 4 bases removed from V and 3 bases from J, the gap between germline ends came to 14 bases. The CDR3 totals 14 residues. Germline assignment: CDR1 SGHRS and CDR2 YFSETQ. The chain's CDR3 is CASSPSPGSYEQYF. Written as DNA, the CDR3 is TGCGCCAGCAGCCCCAGCCCGGGAAGCTACGAGCAGTACTTC. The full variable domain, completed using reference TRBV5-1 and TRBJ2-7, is KAGVTQTPRYLIKTRGQQVTLSCSPISGHRSVSWYQQTPGQGLQFLFEYFSETQRNKGNFPGRFSGRQFSNSRSEMNVSTLELGDSALYLCASSPSPGSYEQYFGPGTRLTVT.

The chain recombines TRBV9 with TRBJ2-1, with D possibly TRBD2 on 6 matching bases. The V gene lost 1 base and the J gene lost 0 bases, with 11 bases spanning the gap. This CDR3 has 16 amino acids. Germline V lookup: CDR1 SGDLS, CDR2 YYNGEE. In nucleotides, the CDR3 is TGTGCCAGCAGCGTAAGGGACTTACACTCCTACAATGAGCAGTTCTTC. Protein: CASSVRDLHSYNEQFF.

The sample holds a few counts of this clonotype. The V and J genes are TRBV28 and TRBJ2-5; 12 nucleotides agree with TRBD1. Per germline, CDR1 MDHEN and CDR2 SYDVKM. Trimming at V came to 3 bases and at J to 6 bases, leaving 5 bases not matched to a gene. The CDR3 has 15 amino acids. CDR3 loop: CASSFPGQGAKTQYF. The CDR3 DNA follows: TGTGCCAGCAGTTTCCCGGGACAGGGGGCTAAGACCCAGTACTTC.

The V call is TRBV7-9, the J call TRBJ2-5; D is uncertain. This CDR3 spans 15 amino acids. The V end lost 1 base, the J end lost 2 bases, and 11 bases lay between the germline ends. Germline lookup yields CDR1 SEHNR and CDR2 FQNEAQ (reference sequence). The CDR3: CASSLVAGQQETQYF. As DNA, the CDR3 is TGTGCCAGCAGCTTAGTGGCAGGCCAACAAGAGACCCAGTACTTC.

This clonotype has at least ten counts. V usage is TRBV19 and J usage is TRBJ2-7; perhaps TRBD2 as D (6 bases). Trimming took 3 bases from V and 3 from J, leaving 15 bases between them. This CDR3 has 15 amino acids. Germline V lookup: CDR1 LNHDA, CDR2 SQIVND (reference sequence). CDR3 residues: CASSISGEPIYEQYF. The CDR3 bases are TGTGCCAGTAGTATTTCGGGGGAACCAATCTACGAGCAGTACTTC.

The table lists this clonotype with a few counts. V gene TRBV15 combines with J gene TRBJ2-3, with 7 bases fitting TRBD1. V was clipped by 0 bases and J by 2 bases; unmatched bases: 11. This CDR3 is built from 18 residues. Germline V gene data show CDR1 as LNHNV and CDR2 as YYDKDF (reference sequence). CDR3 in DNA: TGTGCCACCAGCAGAGATTGGACGACAGGGAGCCTCACAGATACGCAGTATTTT. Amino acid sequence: CATSRDWTTGSLTDTQYF.

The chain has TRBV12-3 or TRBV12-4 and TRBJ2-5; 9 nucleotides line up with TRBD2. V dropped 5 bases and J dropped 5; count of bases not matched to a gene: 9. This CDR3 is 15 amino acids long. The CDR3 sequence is CASSASGTSMETQYF. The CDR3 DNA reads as TGTGCCAGCAGTGCATCCGGGACTAGCATGGAGACCCAGTACTTC.

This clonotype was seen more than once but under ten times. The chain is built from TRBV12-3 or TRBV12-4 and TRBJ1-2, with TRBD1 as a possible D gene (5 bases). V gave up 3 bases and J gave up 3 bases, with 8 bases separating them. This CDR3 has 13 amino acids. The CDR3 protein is CASSFGAHYGYTF. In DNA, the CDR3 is TGTGCCAGCAGTTTTGGGGCGCACTATGGCTACACCTTC.

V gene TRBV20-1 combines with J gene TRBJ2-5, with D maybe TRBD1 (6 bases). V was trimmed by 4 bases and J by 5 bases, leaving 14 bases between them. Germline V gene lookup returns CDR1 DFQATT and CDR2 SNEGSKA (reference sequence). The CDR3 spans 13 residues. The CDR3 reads CSAMEDRGETQYF. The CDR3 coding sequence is TGCAGTGCTATGGAGGACAGAGGGGAGACCCAGTACTTC.

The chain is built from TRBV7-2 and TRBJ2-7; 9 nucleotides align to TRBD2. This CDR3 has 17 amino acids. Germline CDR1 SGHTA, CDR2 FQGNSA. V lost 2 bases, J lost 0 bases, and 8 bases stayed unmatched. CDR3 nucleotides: TGTGCCAGCAGCTTACAAGCGGGGGGCTTTAGCTCCTACGAGCAGTACTTC. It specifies CASSLQAGGFSSYEQYF.

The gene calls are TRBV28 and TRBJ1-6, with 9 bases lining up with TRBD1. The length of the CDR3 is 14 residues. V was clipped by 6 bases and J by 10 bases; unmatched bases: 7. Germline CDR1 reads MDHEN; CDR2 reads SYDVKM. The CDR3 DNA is TGTGCCAGCAGACCTACAGGGGGCGGGTCACCCCTCCACTTT. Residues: CASRPTGGGSPLHF.

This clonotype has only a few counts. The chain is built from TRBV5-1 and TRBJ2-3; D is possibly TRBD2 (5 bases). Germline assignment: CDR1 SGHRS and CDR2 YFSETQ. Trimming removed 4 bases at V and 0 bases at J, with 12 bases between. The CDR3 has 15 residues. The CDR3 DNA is TGCGCCAGCAGCCCGAGGGCCAGAAGCACAGATACGCAGTATTTT. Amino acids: CASSPRARSTDTQYF.

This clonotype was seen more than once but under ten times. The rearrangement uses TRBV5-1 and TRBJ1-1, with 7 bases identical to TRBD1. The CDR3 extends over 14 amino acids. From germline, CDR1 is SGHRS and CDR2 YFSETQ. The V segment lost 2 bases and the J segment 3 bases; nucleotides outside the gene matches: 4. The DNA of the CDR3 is TGCGCCAGCAGCTTACAGGGGCAGGACACTGAAGCTTTCTTT. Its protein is CASSLQGQDTEAFF. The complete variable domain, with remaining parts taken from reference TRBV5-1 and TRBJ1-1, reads KAGVTQTPRYLIKTRGQQVTLSCSPISGHRSVSWYQQTPGQGLQFLFEYFSETQRNKGNFPGRFSGRQFSNSRSEMNVSTLELGDSALYLCASSLQGQDTEAFFGQGTRLTVV.

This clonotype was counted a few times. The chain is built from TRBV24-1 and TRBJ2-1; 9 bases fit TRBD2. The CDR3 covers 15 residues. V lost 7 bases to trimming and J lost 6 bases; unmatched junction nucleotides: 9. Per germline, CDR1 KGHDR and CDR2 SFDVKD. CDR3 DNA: TGTGCCACCAGCTCCCCGGGACTAGCAGGCAATGAGCAGTTCTTC. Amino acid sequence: CATSSPGLAGNEQFF.

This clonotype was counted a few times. For the CDR3, the DNA is TGTGCCAGCAGCCAGGGGGACAGGGCCTACGAAAAACTGTTTTTT. It codes for CASSQGDRAYEKLFF. V is TRBV11-1 and J is TRBJ1-4, with 9 bases that match TRBD1. The CDR3 extends over 15 amino acids. Losses at the gene ends were 5 bases for V and 8 bases for J; bases not matched to a gene: 9. Germline V gives CDR1 SGHAT, CDR2 FQDESV (reference sequence).

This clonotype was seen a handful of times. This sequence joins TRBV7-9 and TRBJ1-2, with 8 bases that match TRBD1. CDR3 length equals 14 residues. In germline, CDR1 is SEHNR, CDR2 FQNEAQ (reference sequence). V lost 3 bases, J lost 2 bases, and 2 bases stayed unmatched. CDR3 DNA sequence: TGTGCCAGCAGCTTCCGGGACAGGAACTATGGCTACACCTTC. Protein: CASSFRDRNYGYTF.

The CDR3 coding sequence is TGTGCCATCAGTGAGCCGCGACAGCACAGGGAGCAGTTCTTC. It translates to CAISEPRQHREQFF. The chain combines TRBV10-3 with TRBJ2-1; the D gene is possibly TRBD1 (5 bases). This CDR3 has 14 residues. Trimming removed 2 bases at V and 10 bases at J, with 15 bases between. The germline V gene has CDR1 ENHRY and CDR2 SYGVKD.